This T cell receptor (beta chain) was captured in a study of blood T cell repertoires in COVID-19. The wider study: The United States, Italy and Spain supplied acute and convalescent COVID-19 samples.

Per the study methods: Reference gene primers were amplified, and this amplification served to estimate nucleated cell counts. Data came from immunoSEQ multiplex PCR; TCRdb stores just in-frame clones and leaves some out. That table gives V, J and clone size, and the DNA gave D and trimming. This sample has hundreds of thousands of clones, with 70% to 90% found just once. This clone was picked up a small number of times. Clinical history as reported by participants underpinned cohort assignment. The specimen sequenced was PBMCs or T cells enriched from blood (not recorded which). This sequence was found in a man between 25 and 39 years old who had recovered from COVID-19.

CDR3 DNA: TGTGCCAGCAGCTTATTTGTGGTAGCGGGGGGACGCTACAATGAGCAGTTCTTC. Encoded protein: CASSLFVVAGGRYNEQFF. The V gene is TRBV11-3, the J gene TRBJ2-1; 10 bases agree with TRBD2. The J segment lost 3 bases and the V segment lost 2 bases, leaving 10 bases of the junction unmatched. Germline V gives CDR1 SGHNT, CDR2 YENEEA. The CDR3 consists of 18 residues.